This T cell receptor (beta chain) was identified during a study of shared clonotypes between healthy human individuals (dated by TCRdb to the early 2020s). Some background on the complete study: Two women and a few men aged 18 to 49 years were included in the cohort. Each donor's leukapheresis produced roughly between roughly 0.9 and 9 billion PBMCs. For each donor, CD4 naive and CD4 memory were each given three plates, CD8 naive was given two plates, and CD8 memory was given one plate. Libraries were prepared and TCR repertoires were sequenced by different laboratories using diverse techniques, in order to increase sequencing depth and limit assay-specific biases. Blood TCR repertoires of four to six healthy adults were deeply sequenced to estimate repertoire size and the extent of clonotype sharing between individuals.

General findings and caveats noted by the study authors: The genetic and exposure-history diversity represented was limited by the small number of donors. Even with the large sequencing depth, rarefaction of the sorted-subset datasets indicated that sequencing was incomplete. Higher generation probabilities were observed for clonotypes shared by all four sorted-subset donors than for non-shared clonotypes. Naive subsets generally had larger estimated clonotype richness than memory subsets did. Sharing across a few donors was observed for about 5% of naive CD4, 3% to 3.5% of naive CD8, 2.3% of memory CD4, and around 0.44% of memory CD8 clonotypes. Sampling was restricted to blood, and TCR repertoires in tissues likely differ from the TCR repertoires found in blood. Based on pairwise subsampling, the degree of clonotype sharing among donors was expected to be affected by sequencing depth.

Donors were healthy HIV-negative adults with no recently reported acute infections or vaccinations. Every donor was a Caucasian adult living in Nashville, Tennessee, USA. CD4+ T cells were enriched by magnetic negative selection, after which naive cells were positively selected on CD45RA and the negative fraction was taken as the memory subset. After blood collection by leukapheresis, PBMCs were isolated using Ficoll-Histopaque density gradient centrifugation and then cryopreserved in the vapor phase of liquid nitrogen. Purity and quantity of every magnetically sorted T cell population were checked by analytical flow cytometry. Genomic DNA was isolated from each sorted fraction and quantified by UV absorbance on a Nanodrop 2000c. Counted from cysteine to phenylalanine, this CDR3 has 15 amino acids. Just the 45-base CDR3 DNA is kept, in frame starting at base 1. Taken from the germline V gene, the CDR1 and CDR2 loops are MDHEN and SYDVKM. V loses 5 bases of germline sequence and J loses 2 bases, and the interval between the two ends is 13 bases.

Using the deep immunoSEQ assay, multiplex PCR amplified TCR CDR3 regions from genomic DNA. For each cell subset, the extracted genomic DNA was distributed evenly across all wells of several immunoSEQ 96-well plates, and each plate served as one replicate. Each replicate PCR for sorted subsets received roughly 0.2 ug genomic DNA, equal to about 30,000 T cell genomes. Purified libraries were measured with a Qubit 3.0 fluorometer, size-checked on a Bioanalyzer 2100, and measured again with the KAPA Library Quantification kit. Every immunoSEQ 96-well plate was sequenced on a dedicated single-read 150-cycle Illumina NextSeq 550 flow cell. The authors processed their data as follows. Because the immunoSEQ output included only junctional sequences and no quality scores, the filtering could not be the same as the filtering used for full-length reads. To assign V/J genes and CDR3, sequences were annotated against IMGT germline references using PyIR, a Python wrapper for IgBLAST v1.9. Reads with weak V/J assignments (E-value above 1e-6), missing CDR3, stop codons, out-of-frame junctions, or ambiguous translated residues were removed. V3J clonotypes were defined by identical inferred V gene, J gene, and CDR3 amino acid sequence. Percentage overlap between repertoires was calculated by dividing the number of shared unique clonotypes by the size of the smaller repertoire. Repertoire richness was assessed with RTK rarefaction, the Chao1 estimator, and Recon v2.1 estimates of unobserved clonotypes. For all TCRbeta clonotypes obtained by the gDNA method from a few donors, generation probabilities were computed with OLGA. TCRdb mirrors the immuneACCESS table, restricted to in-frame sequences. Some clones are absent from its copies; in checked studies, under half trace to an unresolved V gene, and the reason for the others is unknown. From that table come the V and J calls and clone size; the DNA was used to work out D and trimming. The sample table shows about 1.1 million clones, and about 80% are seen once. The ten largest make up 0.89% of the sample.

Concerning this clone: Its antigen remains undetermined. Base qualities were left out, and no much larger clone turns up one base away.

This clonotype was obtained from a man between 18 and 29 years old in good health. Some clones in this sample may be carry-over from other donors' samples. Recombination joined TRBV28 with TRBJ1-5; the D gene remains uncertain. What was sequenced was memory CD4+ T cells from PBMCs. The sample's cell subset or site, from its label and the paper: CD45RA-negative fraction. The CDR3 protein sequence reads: CASSPQRQGNQPQHF. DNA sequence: TGTGCCAGCAGTCCACAACGGCAGGGCAATCAGCCCCAGCATTTT.